The source of this T cell receptor beta chain is a study of blood T cells in healthy people across ages. Points on this clonotype: Its specificity is unknown.

A J-beta primer mix and a sample-barcoded 5' primer were used in a second PCR of about 7 to 11 cycles. TCRdb used MiXCR to reprocess the 5' RACE reads, holding one entry per CDR3 protein. The data contain 1.5 million to 2 million distinct CDR3 sequences, roughly two fifths of them singletons. The authors drew ten milliliters of peripheral blood from each donor. Isolated PBMCs totaled at least 6 million in each sample. Trimming shortened V by 6 bases and J by 7 bases, and 9 bases separated the two germline ends. This CDR3 contains 11 residues. Germline V lookup: CDR1 SGHTA, CDR2 FQGNSA. Study-wide results and caveats: CMV status of donors was not determined, possibly confounding expanded clonotype changes. A roughly linear fall in TCR beta diversity per million T cells was seen with increasing age.

The TCR comes from a human donor in good health. The V and J genes are TRBV7-2 and TRBJ1-1; TRBD1 might be the D (6 bases). The sample was blood. The CDR3 DNA reads as TGTGCCAGCAGGGCCAGGGGTGAAGCTTTCTTT. Protein sequence: CASRARGEAFF.